This T cell receptor (beta chain) was recovered during a study of T cells after yellow fever vaccination. A 5'RACE template-switching step, the method used to make TCR cDNA, added a universal primer site and UMIs. TCRdb itself ran the 5' RACE reads through MiXCR, one entry per CDR3 protein. The sample shows tens of thousands of distinct CDR3 sequences, just under 8% of them seen only once. The CDR3 contains 14 residues. Trimming took off 1 base at V and 0 bases at J, with 8 bases between the two ends. The germline V gene encodes CDR1 SGHKS and CDR2 YYEKEE (reference sequence). The input for sequencing was CD8+ T cells sorted from PBMCs, taken on the day of the yellow fever booster vaccination. The clonotype originates from a man aged 25-45 years who received the YFV17D yellow fever vaccine. This rearrangement joins TRBV5-5 to TRBJ2-7; D unclear. CDR3 DNA sequence: TGTGCCAGCAGCTTGTCCCCCTACTCCTACGAGCAGTACTTC. Translated, it gives CASSLSPYSYEQYF.